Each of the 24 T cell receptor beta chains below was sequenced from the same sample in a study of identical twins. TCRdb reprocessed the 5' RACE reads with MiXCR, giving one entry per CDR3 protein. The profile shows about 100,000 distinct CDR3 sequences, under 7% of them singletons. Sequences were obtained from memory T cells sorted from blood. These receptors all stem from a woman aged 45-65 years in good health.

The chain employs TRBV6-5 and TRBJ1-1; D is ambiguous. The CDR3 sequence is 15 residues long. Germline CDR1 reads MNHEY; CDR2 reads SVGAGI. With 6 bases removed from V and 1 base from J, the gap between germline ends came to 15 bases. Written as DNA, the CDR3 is TGTGCCAGCAGGCTGGGCTCTTGGGGGAACACTGAAGCTTTCTTT. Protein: CASRLGSWGNTEAFF.

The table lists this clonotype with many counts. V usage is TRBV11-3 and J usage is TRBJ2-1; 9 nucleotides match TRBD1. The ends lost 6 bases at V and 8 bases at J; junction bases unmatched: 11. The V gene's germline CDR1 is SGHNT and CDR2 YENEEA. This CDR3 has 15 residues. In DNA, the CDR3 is TGTGCCAGCAGTGGCCCGGACAGGGGTTGGGATGAGCAGTTCTTC. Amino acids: CASSGPDRGWDEQFF.

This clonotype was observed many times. CDR3 bases: TGTGCCAGCTCGCCCAGTCAGGAGAGGCAGTATTTT. This translates into CASSPSQERQYF. V gene TRBV18 combines with J gene TRBJ2-3, with D unclear. Germline assignment: CDR1 KGHSH and CDR2 LQKENI. The CDR3 spans 12 residues. The V and J ends lost 6 bases and 11 bases respectively, with 15 bases between them.

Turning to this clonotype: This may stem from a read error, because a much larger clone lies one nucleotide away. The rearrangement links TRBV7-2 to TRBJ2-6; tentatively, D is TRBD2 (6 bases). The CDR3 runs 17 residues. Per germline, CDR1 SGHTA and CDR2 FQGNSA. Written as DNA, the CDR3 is TGTGCCGGCAGCTCCACTGGGGGGACCCCTGGGGCCAACGTCCTGACTTTC. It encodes CAGSSTGGTPGANVLTF.

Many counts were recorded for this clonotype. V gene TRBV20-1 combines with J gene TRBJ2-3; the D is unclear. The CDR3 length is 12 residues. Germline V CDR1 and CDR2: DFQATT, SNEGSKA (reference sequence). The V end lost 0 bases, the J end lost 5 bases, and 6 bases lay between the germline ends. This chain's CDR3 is CSARDPEDTQYF. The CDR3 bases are TGCAGTGCTAGAGATCCGGAAGATACGCAGTATTTT.

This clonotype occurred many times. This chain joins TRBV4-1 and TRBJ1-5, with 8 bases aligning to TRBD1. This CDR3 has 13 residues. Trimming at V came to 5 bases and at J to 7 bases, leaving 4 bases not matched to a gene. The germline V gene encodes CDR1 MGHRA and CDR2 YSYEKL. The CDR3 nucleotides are TGCGCCAGCAGCTTGGGACAGGAACAGCCCCAGCATTTT. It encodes CASSLGQEQPQHF.

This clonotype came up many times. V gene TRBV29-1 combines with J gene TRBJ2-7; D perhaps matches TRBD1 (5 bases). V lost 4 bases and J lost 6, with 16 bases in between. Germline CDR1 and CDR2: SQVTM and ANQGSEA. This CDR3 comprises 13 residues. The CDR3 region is CSVAGQGFVEQYF. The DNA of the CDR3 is TGCAGCGTTGCTGGGCAGGGCTTCGTCGAGCAGTACTTC.

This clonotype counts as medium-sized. In nucleotides, the CDR3 is TGCAGCGTGAGGGACAGGGGTTGGGACAATGAGCAGTTCTTC. It encodes CSVRDRGWDNEQFF. V is TRBV29-1 and J is TRBJ2-1, with 10 bases aligning to TRBD1. With 6 bases clipped from V and 5 bases from J, the junction kept 7 bases outside the gene matches. Germline CDR1 is SQVTM and CDR2 is ANQGSEA. The length of the CDR3 is 14 residues.

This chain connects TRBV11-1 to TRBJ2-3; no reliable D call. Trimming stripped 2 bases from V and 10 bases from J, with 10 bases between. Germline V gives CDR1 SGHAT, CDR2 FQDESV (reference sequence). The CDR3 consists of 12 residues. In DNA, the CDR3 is TGTGCCAGCAGCTTAAATAGCCCGTCGCAGTATTTT. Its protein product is CASSLNSPSQYF.

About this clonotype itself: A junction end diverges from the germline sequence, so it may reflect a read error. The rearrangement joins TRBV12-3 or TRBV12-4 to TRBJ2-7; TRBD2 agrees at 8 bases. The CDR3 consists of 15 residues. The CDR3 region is CASTLGGGTSYDQYF. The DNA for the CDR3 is TGTGCCAGCACTCTGGGCGGGGGGACCAGCTACGACCAGTACTTC.

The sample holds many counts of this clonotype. This CDR3 reads CASTRGGGNEQFF. The CDR3, as DNA: TGTGCCAGCACCCGCGGCGGGGGCAATGAGCAGTTCTTC. V usage is TRBV12-3 or TRBV12-4 and J usage is TRBJ2-1; the match to TRBD2 covers 7 bases. The CDR3 covers 13 residues. J lost 6 bases, V lost 7 bases, and 6 bases had no gene match.

CDR3: CASGLHGTSGRVHEQYV. The CDR3 DNA sequence: TGTGCTAGTGGCCTCCATGGGACTAGCGGGAGAGTCCACGAGCAGTACGTC. This chain links TRBV12-5 with TRBJ2-7; 14 positions agree with TRBD2. J lost 5 bases, V lost 6 bases, and 12 bases had no gene match. Per the germline V gene, CDR1 is LGHNT and CDR2 is FRNRAP. The CDR3 sequence is 17 residues long.

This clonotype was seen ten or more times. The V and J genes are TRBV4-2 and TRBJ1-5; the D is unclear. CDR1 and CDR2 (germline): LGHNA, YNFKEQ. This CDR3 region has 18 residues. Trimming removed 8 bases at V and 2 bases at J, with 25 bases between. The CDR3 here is CASEKGGLEGLGNQPQHF. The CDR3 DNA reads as TGTGCCAGCGAAAAGGGAGGGCTTGAGGGCCTTGGCAATCAGCCCCAGCATTTT.

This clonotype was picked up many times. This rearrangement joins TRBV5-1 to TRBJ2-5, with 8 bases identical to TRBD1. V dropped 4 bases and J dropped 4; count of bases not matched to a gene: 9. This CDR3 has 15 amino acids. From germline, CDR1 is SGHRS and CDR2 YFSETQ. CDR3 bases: TGCGCCAGCAGCCCCCGGGACAGGACAGGAGAGACCCAGTACTTC. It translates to CASSPRDRTGETQYF.

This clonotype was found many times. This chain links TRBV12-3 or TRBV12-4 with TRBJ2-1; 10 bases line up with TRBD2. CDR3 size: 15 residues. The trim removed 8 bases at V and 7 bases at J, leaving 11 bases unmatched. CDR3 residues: CASCKREGQGNEQFF. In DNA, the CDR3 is TGTGCCAGCTGTAAGCGGGAGGGCCAAGGGAATGAGCAGTTCTTC.

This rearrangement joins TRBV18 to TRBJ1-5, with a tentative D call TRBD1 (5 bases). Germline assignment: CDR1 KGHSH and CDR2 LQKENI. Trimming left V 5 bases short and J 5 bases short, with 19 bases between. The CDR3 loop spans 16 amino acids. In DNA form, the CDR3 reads TGTGCCAGCTCAGTACTAGGGACGGGACCCGATCAGCCCCAGCATTTT. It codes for CASSVLGTGPDQPQHF.

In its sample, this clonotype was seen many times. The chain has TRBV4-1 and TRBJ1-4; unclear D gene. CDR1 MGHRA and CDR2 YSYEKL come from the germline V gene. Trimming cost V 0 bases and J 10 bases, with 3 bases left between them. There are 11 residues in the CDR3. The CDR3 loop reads CASSQEGKLFF. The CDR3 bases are TGCGCCAGCAGCCAAGAGGGAAAACTGTTTTTT.

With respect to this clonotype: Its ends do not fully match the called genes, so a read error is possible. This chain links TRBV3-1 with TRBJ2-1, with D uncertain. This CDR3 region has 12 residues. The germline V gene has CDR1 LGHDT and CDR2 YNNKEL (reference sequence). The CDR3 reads CASSQANNEQSF. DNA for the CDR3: TGTGCCAGCAGCCAAGCAAACAATGAGCAGTCCTTC.

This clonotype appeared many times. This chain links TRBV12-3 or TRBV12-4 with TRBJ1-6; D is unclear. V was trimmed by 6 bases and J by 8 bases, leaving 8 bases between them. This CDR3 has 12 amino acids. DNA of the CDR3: TGTGCCAGCAGCCGCCGGGATTCACCCCTCCACTTT. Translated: CASSRRDSPLHF.

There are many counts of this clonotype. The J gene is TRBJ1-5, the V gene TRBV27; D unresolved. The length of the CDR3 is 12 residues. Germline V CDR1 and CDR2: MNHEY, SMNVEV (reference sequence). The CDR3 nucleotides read TGTGCGGACCGGCGTAGCAATCAGCCCCAGCATTTT. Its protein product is CADRRSNQPQHF.

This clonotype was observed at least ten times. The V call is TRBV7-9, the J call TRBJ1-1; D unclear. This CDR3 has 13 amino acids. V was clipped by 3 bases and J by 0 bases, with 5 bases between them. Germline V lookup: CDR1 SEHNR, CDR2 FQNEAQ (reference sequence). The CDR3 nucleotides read TGTGCCAGCAGCTTCGAAGTGAACACTGAAGCTTTCTTT. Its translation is CASSFEVNTEAFF.

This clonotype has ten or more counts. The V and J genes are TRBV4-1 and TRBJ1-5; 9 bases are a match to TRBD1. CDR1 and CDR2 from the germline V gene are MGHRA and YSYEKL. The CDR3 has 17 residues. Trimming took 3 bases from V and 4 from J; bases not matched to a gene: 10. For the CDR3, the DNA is TGCGCCAGCAGCCACGGAGGACAGGGGTGGAGGAATCAGCCCCAGCATTTT. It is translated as CASSHGGQGWRNQPQHF.

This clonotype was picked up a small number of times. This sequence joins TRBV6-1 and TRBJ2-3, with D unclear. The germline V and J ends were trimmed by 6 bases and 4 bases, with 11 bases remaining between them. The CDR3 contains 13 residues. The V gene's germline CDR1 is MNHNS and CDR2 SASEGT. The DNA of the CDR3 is TGTGCCAGCAGAGTAGAGTCGTCAGATACGCAGTATTTT. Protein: CASRVESSDTQYF.

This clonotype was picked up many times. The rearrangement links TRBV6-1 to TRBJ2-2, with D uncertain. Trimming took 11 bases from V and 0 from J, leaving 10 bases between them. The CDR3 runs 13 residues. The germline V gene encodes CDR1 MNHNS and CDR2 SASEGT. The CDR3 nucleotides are TGTGCCTCAAGGTGGTCGAACACCGGGGAGCTGTTTTTT. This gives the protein CASRWSNTGELFF.